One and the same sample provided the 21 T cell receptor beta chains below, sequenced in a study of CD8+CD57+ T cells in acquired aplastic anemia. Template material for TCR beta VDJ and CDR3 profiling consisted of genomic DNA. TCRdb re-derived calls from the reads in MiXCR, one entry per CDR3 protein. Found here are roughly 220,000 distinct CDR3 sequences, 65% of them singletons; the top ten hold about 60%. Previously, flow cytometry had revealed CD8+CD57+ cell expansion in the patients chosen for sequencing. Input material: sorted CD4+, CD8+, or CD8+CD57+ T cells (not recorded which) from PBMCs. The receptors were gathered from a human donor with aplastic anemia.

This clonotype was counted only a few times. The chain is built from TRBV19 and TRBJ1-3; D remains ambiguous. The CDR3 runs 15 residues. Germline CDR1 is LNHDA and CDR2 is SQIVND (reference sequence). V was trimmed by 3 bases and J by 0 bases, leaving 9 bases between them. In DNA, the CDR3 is TGTGCCAGTAGTATGTCGACATTCTCTGGAAACACCATATATTTT. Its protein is CASSMSTFSGNTIYF. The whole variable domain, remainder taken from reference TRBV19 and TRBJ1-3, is DGGITQSPKYLFRKEGQNVTLSCEQNLNHDAMYWYRQDPGQGLRLIYYSQIVNDFQKGDIAEGYSVSREKKESFPLTVTSAQKNPTAFYLCASSMSTFSGNTIYFGEGSWLTVV.

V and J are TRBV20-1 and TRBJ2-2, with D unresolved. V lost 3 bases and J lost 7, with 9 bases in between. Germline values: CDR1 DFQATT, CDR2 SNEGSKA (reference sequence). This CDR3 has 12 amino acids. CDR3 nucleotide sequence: TGCAGTGCTAGTGACGGGTTCGGGGAGCTGTTTTTT. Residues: CSASDGFGELFF.

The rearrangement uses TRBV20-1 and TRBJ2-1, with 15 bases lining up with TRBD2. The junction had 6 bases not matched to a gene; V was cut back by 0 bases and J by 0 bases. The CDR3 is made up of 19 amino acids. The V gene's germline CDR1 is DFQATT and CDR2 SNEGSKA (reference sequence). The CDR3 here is CSARDVGLAGGSSYNEQFF. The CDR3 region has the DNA TGCAGTGCTAGAGATGTCGGACTAGCGGGAGGGAGCTCCTACAATGAGCAGTTCTTC.

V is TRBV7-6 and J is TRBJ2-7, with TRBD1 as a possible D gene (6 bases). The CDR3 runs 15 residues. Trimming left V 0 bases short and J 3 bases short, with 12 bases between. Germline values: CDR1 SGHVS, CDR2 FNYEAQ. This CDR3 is CASSLAADRYYEQYF. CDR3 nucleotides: TGTGCCAGCAGCTTAGCTGCGGACAGATACTACGAGCAGTACTTC.

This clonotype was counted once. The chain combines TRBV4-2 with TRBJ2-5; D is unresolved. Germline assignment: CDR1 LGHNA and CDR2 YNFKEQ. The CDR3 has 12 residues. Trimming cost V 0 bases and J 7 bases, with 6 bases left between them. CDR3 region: CASSQDLWTQYF. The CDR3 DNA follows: TGTGCCAGCAGCCAAGATCTTTGGACCCAGTACTTC.

The CDR3 loop is CATSEGTSGRDKSNEQFF. In DNA form, the CDR3 reads TGTGCCACCAGTGAAGGGACTAGCGGGAGGGACAAGAGCAATGAGCAGTTCTTC. The V call is TRBV24-1, the J call TRBJ2-1, with TRBD2 matching over 16 bases. The V gene end was trimmed by 4 bases and the J gene end by 6 bases; junction bases not matched to a gene: 8. The CDR3 covers 18 residues. CDR1 and CDR2 (germline): KGHDR, SFDVKD.

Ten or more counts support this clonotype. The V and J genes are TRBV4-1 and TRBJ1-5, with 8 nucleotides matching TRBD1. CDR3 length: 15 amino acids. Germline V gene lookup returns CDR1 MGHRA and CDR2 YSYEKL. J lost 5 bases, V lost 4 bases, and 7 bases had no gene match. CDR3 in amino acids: CASSLTDRGHQPQHF. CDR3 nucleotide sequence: TGCGCCAGCAGCCTAACCGACAGGGGCCATCAGCCCCAGCATTTT.

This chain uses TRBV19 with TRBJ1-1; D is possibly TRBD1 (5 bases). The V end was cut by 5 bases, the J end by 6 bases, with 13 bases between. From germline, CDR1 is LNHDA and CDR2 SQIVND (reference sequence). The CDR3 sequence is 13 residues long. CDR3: CASSLAGRAEAFF. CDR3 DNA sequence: TGTGCCAGTAGTCTGGCAGGGAGGGCTGAAGCTTTCTTT.

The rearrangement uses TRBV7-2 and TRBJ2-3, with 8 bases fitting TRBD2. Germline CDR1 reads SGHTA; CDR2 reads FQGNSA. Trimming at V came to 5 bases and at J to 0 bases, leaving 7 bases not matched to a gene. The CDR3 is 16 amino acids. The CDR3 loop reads CASSPVGGASTDTQYF. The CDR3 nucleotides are TGTGCCAGCAGCCCGGTCGGGGGGGCGAGCACAGATACGCAGTATTTT.

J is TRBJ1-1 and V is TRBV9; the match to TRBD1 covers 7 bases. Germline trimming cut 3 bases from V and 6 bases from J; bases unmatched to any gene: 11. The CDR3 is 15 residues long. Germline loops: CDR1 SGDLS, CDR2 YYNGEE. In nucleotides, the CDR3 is TGTGCCAGCAGCGCGCAACAACAGGGGAGGGCTGAAGCTTTCTTT. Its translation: CASSAQQQGRAEAFF.

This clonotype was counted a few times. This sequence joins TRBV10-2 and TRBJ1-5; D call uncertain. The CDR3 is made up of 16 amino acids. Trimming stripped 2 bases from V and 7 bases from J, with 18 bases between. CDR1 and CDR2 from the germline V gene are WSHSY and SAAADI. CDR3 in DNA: TGCGCCAGCAGTGAGATACTGGTTACAGTGGGGCAGCCCCAGCATTTT. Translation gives CASSEILVTVGQPQHF.

The CDR3 DNA is TGCGCCAGCAGCCCCCTAGCCCTGACAGGGTTCTCCTACGAGCAGTACTTC. It is translated as CASSPLALTGFSYEQYF. V gene TRBV5-1 combines with J gene TRBJ2-7; 7 nucleotides align to TRBD1. CDR3 size: 17 residues. Germline CDR1 SGHRS, CDR2 YFSETQ. V gave up 4 bases and J gave up 0 bases; unmatched junction bases: 13.

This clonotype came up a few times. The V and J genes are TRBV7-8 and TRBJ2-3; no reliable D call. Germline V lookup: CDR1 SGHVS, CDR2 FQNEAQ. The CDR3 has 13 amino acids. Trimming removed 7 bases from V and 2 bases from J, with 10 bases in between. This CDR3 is CASTLGLTDTQYF. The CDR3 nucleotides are TGTGCCAGCACCCTCGGGCTCACAGATACGCAGTATTTT.

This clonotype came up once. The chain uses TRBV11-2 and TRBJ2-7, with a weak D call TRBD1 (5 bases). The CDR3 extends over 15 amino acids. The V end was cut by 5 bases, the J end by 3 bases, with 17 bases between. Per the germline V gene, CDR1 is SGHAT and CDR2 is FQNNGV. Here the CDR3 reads CASSLRQGTNYEQYF. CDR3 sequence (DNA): TGTGCCAGCAGCCTTCGGCAGGGTACTAACTACGAGCAGTACTTC.

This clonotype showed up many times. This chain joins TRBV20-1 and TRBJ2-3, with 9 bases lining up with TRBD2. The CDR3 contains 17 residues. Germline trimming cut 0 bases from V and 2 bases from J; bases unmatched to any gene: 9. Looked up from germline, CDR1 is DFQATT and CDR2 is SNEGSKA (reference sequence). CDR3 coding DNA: TGCAGTGCTAGAGATTACCTAGCGGGGTCCTCCACAGATACGCAGTATTTT. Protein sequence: CSARDYLAGSSTDTQYF.

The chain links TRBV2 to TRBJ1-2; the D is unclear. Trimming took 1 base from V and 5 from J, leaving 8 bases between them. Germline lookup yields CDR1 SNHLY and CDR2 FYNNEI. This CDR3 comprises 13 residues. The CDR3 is CASSEGTGYGYTF. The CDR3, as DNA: TGTGCCAGCAGTGAAGGGACTGGATATGGCTACACCTTC.

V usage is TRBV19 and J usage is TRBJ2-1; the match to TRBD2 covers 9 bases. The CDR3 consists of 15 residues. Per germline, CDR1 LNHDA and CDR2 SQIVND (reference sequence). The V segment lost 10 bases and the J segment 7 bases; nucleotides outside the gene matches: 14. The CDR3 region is CATYPGAGGLNEQFF. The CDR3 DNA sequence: TGTGCCACCTACCCCGGTGCGGGGGGGCTTAATGAGCAGTTCTTC.

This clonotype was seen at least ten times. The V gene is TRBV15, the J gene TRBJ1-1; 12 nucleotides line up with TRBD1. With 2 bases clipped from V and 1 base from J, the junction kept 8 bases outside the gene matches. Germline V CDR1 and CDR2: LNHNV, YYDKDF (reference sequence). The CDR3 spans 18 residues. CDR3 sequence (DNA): TGTGCCACCAGCAGACCATTTCCGGGACAGGGGGCGAACACTGAAGCTTTCTTT. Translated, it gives CATSRPFPGQGANTEAFF.

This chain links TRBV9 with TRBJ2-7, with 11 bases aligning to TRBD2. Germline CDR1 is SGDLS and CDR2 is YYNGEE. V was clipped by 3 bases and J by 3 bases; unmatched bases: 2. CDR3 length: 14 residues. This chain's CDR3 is CASSATSGSYEQYF. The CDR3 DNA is TGTGCCAGCAGCGCAACTAGCGGGAGCTACGAGCAGTACTTC.

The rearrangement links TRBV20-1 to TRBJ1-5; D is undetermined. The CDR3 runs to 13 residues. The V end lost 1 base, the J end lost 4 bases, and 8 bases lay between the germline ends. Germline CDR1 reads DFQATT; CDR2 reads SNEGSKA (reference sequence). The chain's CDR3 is CSARGDRNQPQHF. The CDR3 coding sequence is TGCAGTGCTAGAGGCGACCGGAATCAGCCCCAGCATTTT.

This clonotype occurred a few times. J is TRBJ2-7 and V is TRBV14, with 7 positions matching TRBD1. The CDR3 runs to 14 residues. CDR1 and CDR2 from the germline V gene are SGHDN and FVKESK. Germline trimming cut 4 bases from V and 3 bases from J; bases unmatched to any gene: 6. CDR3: CASSRDSYFYEQYF. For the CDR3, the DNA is TGTGCCAGCAGCCGGGACAGCTATTTCTACGAGCAGTACTTC.